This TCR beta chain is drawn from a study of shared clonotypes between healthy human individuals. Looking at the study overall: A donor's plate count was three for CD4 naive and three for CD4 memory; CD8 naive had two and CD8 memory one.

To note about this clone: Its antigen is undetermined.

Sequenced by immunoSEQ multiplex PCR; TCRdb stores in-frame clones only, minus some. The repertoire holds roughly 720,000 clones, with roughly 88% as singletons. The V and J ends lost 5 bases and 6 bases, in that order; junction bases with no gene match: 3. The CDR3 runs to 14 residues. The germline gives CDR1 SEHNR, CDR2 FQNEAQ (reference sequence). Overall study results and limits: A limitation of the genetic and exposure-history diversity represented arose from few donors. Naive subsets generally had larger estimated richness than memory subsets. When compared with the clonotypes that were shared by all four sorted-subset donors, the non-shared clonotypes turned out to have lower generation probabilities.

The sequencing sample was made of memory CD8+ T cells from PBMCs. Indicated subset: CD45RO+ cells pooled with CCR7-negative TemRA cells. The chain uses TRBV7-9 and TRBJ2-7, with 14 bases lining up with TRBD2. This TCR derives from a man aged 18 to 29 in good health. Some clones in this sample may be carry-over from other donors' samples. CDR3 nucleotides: TGTGCCAGCAGCGGGACTAGCGGGAGCAGCGAGCAGTACTTC. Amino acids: CASSGTSGSSEQYF.